Shown below are 7 T cell receptor beta chains from a single sample sequenced in a study of blood T cell repertoires in COVID-19. Only in-frame clones appear in the TCRdb table, and some are missing; sequencing was by immunoSEQ multiplex PCR. The table lists 150,000 to 200,000 clones, around 82% of them singletons. Input material: PBMCs or T cells enriched from blood (not recorded which). All receptors come from a woman in her sixties or seventies with acute COVID-19.

CDR3 coding DNA: TGTGCCAGCACCAACGAGGGAGGGCTATTCTCCTATAATTCACCCCTCCACTTT. As protein: CASTNEGGLFSYNSPLHF. This sequence joins TRBV21-1 and TRBJ1-6. TRBV21-1 is designated a pseudogene. The CDR3 loop spans 18 amino acids.

This clone appeared a single time. CDR3 in DNA: TGTGCCAGCAGTTTTACCCTCCCGGGACAGCCCCAGCATTTT. It codes for CASSFTLPGQPQHF. The chain joins TRBV6-2 or TRBV6-3 to TRBJ1-5; D is ambiguous. The CDR3 extends over 14 amino acids. Trimming removed 4 bases at V and 7 bases at J, with 14 bases between. Germline V CDR1 and CDR2: MNHEY, SVGEGT.

V usage is TRBV18 and J usage is TRBJ2-2, with TRBD1 matching over 10 bases. V dropped 2 bases and J dropped 4; count of bases not matched to a gene: 4. The CDR3 length is 16 residues. Germline-derived CDR1 and CDR2 are KGHSH and LQKENI. The CDR3 region is CASSPTGQGVTGELFF. CDR3 in DNA: TGTGCCAGCTCACCAACAGGACAGGGGGTCACCGGGGAGCTGTTTTTT.

Only one count was recorded for this clone. The chain employs TRBV28 and TRBJ1-2; D remains unclear. Trimming stripped 2 bases from V and 4 bases from J, with 11 bases between. The CDR3 covers 14 residues. Germline V CDR1 and CDR2: MDHEN, SYDVKM. CDR3 loop: CASSLEMDFYGYTF. The CDR3 DNA follows: TGTGCCAGCAGTTTAGAGATGGACTTCTATGGCTACACCTTC.

This sequence joins TRBV24-1 and TRBJ2-2, with TRBD1 identical over 9 bases. This CDR3 is built from 19 residues. Germline V gene sequence: CDR1 KGHDR, CDR2 SFDVKD. Germline trimming cut 4 bases from V and 3 bases from J; bases unmatched to any gene: 14. The CDR3 nucleotides are TGTGCCACCAGTGACCAGGGACAGGGTAAGGGTATCGACACCGGGGAGCTGTTTTTT. It translates to CATSDQGQGKGIDTGELFF.

V gene TRBV5-1 combines with J gene TRBJ2-7; D possibly corresponds to TRBD1 (5 bases). This CDR3 contains 15 residues. Trimming cost V 0 bases and J 5 bases, with 15 bases left between them. The germline V gene has CDR1 SGHRS and CDR2 YFSETQ. The CDR3 region is CASSLVGAPDHEQYF. As DNA, the CDR3 is TGCGCCAGCAGCTTGGTAGGGGCGCCTGACCACGAGCAGTACTTC.

The V gene is TRBV21-1, the J gene TRBJ2-7; TRBD1 reflects the table's D call only, with no check against the DNA. TRBV21-1 is a pseudogene. CDR3 length equals 19 residues. The CDR3 coding sequence is TGTGCCAGCAGCAAAGGAGGCGGGACAGAACCGGGACAAGCCTACGAGCAGTACTTC. Amino acids: CASSKGGGTEPGQAYEQYF.